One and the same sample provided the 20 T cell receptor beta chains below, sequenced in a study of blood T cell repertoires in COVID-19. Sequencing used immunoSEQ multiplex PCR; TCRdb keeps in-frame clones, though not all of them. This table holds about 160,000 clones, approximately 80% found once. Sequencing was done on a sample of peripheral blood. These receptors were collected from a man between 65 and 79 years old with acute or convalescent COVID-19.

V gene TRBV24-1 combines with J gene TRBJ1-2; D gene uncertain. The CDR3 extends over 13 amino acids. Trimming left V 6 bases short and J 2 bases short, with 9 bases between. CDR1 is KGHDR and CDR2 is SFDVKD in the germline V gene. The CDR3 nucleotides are TGTGCCACCAGTAAGGGAGGGAACTATGGCTACACCTTC. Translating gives CATSKGGNYGYTF.

The CDR3 spells CASSLEVGAEAFF. The CDR3 nucleotides read TGTGCCAGCAGCTTAGAGGTGGGGGCAGAAGCTTTCTTT. V is TRBV9 and J is TRBJ1-1; tentatively, D is TRBD1 (6 bases). V was pared by 4 bases and J by 8 bases, with 15 bases between. CDR1 and CDR2 (germline): SGDLS, YYNGEE. The CDR3 sequence is 13 residues long. Full variable domain (rest looked up from reference TRBV9 and TRBJ1-1): DSGVTQTPKHLITATGQRVTLRCSPRSGDLSVYWYQQSLDQGLQFLIQYYNGEERAKGNILERFSAQQFPDLHSELNLSSLELGDSALYFCASSLEVGAEAFFGQGTRLTVV.

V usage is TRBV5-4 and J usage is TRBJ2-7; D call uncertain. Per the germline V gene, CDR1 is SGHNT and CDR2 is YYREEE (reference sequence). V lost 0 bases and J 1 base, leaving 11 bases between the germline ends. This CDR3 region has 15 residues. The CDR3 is CASSLASVYSYEQYF. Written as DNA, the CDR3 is TGTGCCAGCAGCTTGGCTTCCGTCTATTCCTACGAGCAGTACTTC.

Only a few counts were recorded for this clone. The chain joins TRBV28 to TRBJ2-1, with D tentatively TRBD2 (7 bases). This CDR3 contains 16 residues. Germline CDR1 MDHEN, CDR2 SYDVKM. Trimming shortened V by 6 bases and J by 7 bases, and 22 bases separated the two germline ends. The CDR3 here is CASRGTSGGRYNEQFF. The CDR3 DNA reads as TGTGCCAGCAGGGGGACAAGTGGCGGGAGATATAATGAGCAGTTCTTC.

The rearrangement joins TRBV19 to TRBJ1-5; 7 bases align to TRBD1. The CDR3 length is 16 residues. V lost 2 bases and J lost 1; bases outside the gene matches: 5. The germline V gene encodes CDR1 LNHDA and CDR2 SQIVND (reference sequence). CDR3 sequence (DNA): TGTGCCAGTAGTATAACGGGACAGTCGAGCAATCAGCCCCAGCATTTT. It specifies CASSITGQSSNQPQHF.

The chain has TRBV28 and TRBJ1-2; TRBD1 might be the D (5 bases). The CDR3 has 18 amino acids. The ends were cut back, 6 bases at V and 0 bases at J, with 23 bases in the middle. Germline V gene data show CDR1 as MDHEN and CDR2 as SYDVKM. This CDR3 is CASSTLPWGTYANYGYTF. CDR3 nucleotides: TGTGCCAGCAGCACCCTCCCTTGGGGCACCTATGCTAACTATGGCTACACCTTC.

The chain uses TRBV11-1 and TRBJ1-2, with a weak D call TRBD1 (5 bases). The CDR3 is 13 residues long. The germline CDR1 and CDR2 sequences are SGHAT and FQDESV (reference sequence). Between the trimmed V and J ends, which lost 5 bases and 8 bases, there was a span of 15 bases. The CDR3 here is CASSPPGRRGYTF. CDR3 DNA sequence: TGTGCCAGCAGCCCGCCAGGGCGTCGGGGCTACACCTTC.

The CDR3 DNA follows: TGTGCCAGCAGCTCCCGGGTAGCGGGAGACTCCTACAATGAGCAGTTCTTC. It yields the protein CASSSRVAGDSYNEQFF. The rearrangement links TRBV9 to TRBJ2-1, with 9 bases lining up with TRBD2. The CDR3 length is 17 residues. J was trimmed by 0 bases and V by 4 bases; bases with no gene match: 8. Per the germline V gene, CDR1 is SGDLS and CDR2 is YYNGEE.

CDR3 sequence: CASTGGGRNEQYF. As DNA, the CDR3 is TGTGCCAGCACCGGAGGGGGCAGAAACGAGCAGTACTTC. The chain links TRBV6-6 to TRBJ2-7; perhaps TRBD1 as D (7 bases). Between the trimmed V and J ends, which lost 7 bases and 5 bases, there was a span of 15 bases. Germline CDR1 reads MNHNY; CDR2 reads SVGAGI (reference sequence). The CDR3 runs 13 residues.

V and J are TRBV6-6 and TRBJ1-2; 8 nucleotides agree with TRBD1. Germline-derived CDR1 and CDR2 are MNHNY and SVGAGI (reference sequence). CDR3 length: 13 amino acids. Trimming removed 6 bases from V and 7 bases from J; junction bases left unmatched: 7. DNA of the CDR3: TGTGCCAGCAGCCGGGGGACAGGTATTGGCTACACCTTC. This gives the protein CASSRGTGIGYTF.

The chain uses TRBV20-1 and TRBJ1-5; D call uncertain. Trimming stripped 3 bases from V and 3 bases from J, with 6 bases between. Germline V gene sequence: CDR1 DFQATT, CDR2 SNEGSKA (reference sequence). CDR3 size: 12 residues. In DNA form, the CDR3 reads TGCAGTGCTAGTCCCCACAATCAGCCCCAGCATTTT. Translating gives CSASPHNQPQHF.

CDR3 sequence (DNA): TGTGCCAGCCGTCCCGCCTACGGGGTTGAGTCCTACAATGAGCAGTTCTTC. Its protein is CASRPAYGVESYNEQFF. This chain links TRBV27 with TRBJ2-1; D may be TRBD2 (5 bases). Germline CDR1 reads MNHEY; CDR2 reads SMNVEV (reference sequence). Trimming cost V 8 bases and J 1 base, with 21 bases left between them. This CDR3 is 17 amino acids long.

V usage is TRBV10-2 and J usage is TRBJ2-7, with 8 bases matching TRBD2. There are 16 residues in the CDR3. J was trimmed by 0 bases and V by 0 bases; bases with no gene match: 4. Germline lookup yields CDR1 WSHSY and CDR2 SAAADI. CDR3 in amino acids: CASSESAGGSSYEQYF. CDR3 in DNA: TGCGCCAGCAGTGAGTCGGCGGGGGGAAGCTCCTACGAGCAGTACTTC.

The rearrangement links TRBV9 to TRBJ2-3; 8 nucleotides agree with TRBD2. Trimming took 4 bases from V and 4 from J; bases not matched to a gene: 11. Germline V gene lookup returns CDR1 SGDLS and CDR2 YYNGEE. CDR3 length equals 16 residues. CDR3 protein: CASSPRGGRVSDTQYF. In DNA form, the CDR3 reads TGTGCCAGCAGCCCCCGCGGGGGGCGAGTATCAGATACGCAGTATTTT.

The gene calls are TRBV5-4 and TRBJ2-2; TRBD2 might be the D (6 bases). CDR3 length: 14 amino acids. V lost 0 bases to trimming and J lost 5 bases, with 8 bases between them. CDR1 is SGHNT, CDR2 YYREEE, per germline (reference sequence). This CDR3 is CASSLGGETGELFF. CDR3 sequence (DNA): TGTGCCAGCAGCTTGGGGGGGGAAACCGGGGAGCTGTTTTTT. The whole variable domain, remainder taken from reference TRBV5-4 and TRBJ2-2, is ETGVTQSPTHLIKTRGQQVTLRCSSQSGHNTVSWYQQALGQGPQFIFQYYREEENGRGNFPPRFSGLQFPNYSSELNVNALELDDSALYLCASSLGGETGELFFGEGSRLTVL.

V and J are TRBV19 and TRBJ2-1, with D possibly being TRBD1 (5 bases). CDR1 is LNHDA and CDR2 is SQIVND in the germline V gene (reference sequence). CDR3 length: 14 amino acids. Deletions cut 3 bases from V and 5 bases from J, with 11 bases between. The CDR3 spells CASSISLTDNEQFF. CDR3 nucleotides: TGTGCCAGTAGTATTTCCCTGACAGACAATGAGCAGTTCTTC. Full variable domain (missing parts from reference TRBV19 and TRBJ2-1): DGGITQSPKYLFRKEGQNVTLSCEQNLNHDAMYWYRQDPGQGLRLIYYSQIVNDFQKGDIAEGYSVSREKKESFPLTVTSAQKNPTAFYLCASSISLTDNEQFFGPGTRLTVL.

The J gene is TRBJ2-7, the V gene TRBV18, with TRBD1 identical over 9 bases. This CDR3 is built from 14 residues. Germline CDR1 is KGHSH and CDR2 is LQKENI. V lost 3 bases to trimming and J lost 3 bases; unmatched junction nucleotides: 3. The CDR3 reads CASSPGTGLYEQYF. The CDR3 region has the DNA TGTGCCAGCTCACCCGGGACAGGGCTCTACGAGCAGTACTTC.

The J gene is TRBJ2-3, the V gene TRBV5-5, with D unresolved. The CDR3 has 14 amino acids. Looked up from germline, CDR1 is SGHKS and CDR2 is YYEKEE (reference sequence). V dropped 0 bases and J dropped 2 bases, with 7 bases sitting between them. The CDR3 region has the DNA TGTGCCAGCAGCTTGGCCGAGTACACAGATACGCAGTATTTT. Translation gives CASSLAEYTDTQYF.

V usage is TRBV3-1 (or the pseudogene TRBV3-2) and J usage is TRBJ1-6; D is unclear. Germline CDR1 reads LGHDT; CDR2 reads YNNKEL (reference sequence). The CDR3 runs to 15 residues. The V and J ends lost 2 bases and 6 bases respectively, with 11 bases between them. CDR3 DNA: TGTGCCAGCAGCCAATCAAGCGGCGCTAATTCACCCCTCCACTTT. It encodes CASSQSSGANSPLHF.

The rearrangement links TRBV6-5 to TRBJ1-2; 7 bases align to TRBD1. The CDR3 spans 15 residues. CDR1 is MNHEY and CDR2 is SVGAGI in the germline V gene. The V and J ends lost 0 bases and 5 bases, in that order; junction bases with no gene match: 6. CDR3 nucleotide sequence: TGTGCCAGCAGTTACTCGATCGCAGGGGGTTATGGCTACACCTTC. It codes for CASSYSIAGGYGYTF.